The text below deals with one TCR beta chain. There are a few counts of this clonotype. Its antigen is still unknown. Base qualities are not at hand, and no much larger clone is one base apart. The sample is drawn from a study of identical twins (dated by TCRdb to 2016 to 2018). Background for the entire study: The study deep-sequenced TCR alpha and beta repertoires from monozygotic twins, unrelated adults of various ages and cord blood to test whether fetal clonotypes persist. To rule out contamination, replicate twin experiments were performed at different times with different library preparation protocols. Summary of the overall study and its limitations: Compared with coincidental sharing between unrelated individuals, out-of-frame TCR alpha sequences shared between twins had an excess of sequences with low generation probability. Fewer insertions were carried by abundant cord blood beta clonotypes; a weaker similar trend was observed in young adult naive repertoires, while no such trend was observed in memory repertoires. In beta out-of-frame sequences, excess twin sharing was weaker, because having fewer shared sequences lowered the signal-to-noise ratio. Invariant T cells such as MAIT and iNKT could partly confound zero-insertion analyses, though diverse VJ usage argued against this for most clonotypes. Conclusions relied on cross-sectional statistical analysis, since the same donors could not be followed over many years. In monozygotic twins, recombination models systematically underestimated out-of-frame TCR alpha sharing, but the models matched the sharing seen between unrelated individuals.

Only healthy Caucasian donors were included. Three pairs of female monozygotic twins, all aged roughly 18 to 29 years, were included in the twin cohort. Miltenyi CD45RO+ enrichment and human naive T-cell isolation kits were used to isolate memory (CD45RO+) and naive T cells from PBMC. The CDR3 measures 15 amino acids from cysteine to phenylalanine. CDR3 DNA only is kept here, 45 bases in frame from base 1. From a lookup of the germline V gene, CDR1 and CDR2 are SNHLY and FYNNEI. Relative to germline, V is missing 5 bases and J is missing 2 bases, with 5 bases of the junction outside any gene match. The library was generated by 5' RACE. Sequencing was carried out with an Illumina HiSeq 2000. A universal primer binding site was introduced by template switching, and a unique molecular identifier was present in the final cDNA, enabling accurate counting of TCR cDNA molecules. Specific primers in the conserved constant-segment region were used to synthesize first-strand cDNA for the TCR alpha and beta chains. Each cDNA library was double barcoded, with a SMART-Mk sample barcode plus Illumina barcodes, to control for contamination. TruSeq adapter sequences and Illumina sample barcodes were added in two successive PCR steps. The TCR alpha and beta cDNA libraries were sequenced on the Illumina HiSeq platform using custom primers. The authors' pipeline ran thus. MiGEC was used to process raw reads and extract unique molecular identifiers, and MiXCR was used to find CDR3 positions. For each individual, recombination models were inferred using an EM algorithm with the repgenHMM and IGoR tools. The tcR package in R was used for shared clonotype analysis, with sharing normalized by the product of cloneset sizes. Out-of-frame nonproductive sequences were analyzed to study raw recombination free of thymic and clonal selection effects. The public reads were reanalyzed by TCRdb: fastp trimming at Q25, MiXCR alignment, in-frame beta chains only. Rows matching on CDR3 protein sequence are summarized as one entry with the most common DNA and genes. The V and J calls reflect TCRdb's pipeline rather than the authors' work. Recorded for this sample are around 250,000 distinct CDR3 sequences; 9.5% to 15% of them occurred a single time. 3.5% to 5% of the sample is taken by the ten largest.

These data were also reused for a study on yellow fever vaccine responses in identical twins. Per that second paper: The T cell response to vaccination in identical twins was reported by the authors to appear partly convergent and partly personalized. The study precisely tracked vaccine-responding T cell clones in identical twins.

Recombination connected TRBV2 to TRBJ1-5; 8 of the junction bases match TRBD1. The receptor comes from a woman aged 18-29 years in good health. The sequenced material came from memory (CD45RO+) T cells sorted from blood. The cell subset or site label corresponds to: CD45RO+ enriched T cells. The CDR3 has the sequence CASSKETGGNQPQHF. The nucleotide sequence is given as TGTGCCAGCAGTAAAGAGACAGGGGGCAATCAGCCCCAGCATTTT.